This TCR beta chain was recovered during a study of T cells after yellow fever vaccination. On the study more broadly: Preparing low-cell-number fractions relied on SMART-Seq v4 Ultra Low Input. Overall study findings and caveats: Clonotypes appearing in both CD4 and CD8 compartments existed, and their share was small.

Synthesis of TCR cDNA relied on 5'RACE template switching, which attached a universal primer site and UMIs. One entry per CDR3 protein, called by TCRdb with MiXCR from the 5' RACE reads. The sample gives roughly 300,000 distinct CDR3 sequences, 6.8% of which show up once; 18% is in the top ten. The V end lost 5 bases, the J end lost 5 bases, and 19 bases lay between the germline ends. Looked up from germline, CDR1 is SGHTA and CDR2 is FQGNSA. The CDR3 totals 16 residues. This clonotype showed up just a few times. As yet, its antigen is unknown. The origin of this receptor is a young man who received the YFV17D yellow fever vaccine. The chain uses TRBV7-2 and TRBJ1-5; D remains ambiguous. Sequences were derived from PBMCs, sampled roughly 45 days after the first yellow fever vaccination. The CDR3 loop reads CASSPNSADAHQPQHF. In DNA, the CDR3 is TGTGCCAGCAGCCCAAACTCCGCGGACGCCCATCAGCCCCAGCATTTT.